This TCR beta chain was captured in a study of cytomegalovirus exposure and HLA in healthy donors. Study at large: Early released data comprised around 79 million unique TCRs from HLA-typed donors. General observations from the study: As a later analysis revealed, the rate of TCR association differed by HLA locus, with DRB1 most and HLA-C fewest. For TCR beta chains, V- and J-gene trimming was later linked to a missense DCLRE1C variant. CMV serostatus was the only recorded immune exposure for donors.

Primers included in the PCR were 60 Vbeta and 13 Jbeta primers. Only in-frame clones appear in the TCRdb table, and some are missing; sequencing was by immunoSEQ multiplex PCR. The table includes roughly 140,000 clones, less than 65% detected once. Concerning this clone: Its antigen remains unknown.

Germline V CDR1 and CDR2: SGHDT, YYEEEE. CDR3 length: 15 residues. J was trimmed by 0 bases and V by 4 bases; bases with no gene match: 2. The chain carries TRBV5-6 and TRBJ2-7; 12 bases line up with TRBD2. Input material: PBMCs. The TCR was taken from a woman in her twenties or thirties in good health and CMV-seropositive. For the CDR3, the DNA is TGTGCCAGCAGCCGGGGACTAGCGGGCTCCTACGAGCAGTACTTC. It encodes CASSRGLAGSYEQYF.